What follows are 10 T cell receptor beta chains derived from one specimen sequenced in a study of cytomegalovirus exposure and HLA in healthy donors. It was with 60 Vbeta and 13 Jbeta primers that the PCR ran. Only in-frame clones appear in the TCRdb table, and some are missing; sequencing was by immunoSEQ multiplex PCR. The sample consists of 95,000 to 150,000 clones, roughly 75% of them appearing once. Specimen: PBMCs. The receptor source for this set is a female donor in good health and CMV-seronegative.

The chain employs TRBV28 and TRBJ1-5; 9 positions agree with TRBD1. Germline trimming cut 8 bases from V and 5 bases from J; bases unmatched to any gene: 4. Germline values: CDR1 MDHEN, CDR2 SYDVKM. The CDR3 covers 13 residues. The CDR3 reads CASQGQGHQPQHF. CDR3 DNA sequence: TGTGCCAGCCAGGGACAGGGCCATCAGCCCCAGCATTTT.

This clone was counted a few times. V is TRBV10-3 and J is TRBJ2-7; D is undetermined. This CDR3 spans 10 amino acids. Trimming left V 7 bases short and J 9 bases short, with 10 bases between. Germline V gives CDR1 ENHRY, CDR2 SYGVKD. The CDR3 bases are TGTGCCATCAACGGTCTCTGGCAGTACTTC. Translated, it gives CAINGLWQYF.

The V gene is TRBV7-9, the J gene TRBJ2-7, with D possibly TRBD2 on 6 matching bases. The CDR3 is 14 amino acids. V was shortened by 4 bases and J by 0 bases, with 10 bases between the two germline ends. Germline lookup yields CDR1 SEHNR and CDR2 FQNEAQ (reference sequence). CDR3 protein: CASSSGTLSYEQYF. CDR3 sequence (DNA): TGTGCCAGCAGCTCCGGGACTCTCTCCTACGAGCAGTACTTC.

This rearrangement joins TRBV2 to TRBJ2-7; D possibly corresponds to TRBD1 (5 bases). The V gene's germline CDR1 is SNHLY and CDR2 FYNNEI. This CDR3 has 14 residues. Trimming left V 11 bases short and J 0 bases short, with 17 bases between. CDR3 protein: CADIPRTNSYEQYF. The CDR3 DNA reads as TGTGCCGACATACCTCGGACAAACTCCTACGAGCAGTACTTC.

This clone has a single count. The DNA of the CDR3 is TGCAGCGTTGAAGATGTAGGAAACAGGGGATCCTACGAGCAGTACTTC. This codes for CSVEDVGNRGSYEQYF. The chain is built from TRBV29-1 and TRBJ2-7; 7 nucleotides agree with TRBD1. The CDR3 contains 16 residues. V lost 0 bases to trimming and J lost 1 base; unmatched junction nucleotides: 9. CDR1 and CDR2 (germline): SQVTM, ANQGSEA.

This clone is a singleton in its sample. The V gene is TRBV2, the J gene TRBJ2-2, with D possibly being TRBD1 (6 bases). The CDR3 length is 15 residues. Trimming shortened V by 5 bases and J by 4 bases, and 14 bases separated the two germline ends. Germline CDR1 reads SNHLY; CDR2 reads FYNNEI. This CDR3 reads CASSSDSASTGELFF. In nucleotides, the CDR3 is TGTGCCAGCAGTTCGGACAGCGCCTCCACCGGGGAGCTGTTTTTT.

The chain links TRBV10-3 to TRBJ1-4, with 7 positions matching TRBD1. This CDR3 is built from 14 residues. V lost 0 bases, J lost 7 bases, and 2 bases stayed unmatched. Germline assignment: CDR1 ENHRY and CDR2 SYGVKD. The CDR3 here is CAISESDRAEKLFF. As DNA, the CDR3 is TGTGCCATCAGTGAGTCCGACAGGGCTGAAAAACTGTTTTTT.

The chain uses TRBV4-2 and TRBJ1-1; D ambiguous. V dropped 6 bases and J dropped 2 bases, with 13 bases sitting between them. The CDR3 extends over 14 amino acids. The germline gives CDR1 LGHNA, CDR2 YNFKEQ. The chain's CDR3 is CASRHSLLNTEAFF. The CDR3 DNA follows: TGTGCCAGCAGGCATAGTCTCCTAAACACTGAAGCTTTCTTT.

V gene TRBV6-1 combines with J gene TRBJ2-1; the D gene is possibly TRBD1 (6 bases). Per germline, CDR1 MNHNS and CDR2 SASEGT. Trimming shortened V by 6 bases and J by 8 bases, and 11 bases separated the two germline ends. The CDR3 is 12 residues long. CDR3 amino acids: CASRHQGYEQFF. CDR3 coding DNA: TGTGCCAGCAGACACCAGGGGTATGAGCAGTTCTTC.

The CDR3 spells CASSLAVSRSNYGYTF. For the CDR3, the DNA is TGTGCCAGCAGCTTGGCCGTCTCACGGAGCAACTATGGCTACACCTTC. The rearrangement links TRBV5-8 to TRBJ1-2; no firm D call. Trimming left V 0 bases short and J 2 bases short, with 14 bases between. The CDR3 is 16 residues long. Germline V CDR1 and CDR2: SGHTS, YDEGEE.